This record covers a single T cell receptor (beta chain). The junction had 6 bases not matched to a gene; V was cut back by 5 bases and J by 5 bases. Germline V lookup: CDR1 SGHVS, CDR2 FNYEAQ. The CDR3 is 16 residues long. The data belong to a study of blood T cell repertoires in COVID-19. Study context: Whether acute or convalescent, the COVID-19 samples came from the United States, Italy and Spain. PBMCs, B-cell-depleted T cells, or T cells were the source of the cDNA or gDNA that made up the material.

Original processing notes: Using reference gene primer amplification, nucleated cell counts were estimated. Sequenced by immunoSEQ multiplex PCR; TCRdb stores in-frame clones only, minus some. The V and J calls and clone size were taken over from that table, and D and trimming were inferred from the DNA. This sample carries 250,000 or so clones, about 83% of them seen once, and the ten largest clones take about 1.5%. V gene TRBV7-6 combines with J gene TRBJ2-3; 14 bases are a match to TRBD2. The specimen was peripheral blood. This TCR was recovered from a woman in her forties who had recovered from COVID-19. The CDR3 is CASSKGLAGAEDTQYF. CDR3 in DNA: TGTGCCAGCAGCAAGGGACTAGCGGGGGCTGAAGATACGCAGTATTTT.